This T cell receptor beta chain was profiled in a study of cytomegalovirus exposure and HLA in healthy donors. Unrecorded immune exposure was likely among donors, who were nominally healthy when sampled. Points from the study as a whole: The study flagged some 170 TCR beta chains as cytomegalovirus-associated. Within an earlier analysis, most TCR beta V segments proved productive either about 90% or about 30% of the time. A later analysis revealed that TCR association rates differed between HLA loci, peaking at DRB1 and bottoming out at HLA-C.

The PCR used 60 Vbeta and 13 Jbeta primers. Here immunoSEQ multiplex PCR was the method, and the copy in TCRdb shows in-frame clones only, minus some. This table has 150,000 or so clones, 70% to 80% appearing once. CDR1 is SGHDT, CDR2 YYEEEE, per germline. Trimming removed 1 base at V and 5 bases at J, with 18 bases between. The CDR3 extends over 16 amino acids. Concerning this clone itself: Its specificity is unknown.

Sequencing used PBMCs. The chain is built from TRBV5-6 and TRBJ2-5; unclear D gene. The receptor comes from a man over 45 in good health and CMV-seropositive. The CDR3 loop is CASSLLAQAHPETQYF. The CDR3 DNA reads TGTGCCAGCAGCTTGTTGGCGCAGGCCCATCCGGAGACCCAGTACTTC.